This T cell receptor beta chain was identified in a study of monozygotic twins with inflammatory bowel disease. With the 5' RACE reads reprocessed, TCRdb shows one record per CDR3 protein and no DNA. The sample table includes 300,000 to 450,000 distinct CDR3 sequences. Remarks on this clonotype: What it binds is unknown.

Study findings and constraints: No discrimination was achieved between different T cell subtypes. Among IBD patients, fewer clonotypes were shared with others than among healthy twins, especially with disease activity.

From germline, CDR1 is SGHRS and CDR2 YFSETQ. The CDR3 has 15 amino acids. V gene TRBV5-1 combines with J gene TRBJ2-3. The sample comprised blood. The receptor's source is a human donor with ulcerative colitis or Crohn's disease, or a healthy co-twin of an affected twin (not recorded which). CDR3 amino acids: CASSLVAADTDTQYF. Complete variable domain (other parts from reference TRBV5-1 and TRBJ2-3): KAGVTQTPRYLIKTRGQQVTLSCSPISGHRSVSWYQQTPGQGLQFLFEYFSETQRNKGNFPGRFSGRQFSNSRSEMNVSTLELGDSALYLCASSLVAADTDTQYFGPGTRLTVL.